This T cell receptor beta chain was obtained from a study of cytomegalovirus exposure and HLA in healthy donors (dated by TCRdb to about 2017). Notes on the research overall: The 666 repertoires of the first cohort and the 95 to 150 validation repertoires were produced on the same platform, according to a later analysis. The aim of the study was to test whether cataloging public T cell receptors could identify signatures of past pathogen exposure. Along with the approximately 700-subject first cohort, a separate validation cohort of some 130 different subjects was used. High-throughput TCR immunosequencing, statistical association of individual TCRs with disease status, and machine learning were combined to predict cytomegalovirus infection status.

The donors belonged to the validation cohort of under 150 subjects, which was separate from the roughly 700-subject first cohort. The paper as a whole reports these results and caveats: In vitro tests confirmed that three of the cytomegalovirus-associated TCR beta chains recognize cytomegalovirus antigens. In the study, around 150 TCR beta chains were listed as associated with cytomegalovirus. Subsequent analysis determined that TCRs grouped into clusters in the first cohort also showed a tendency toward co-occurrence across the 130 or so validation repertoires, and approximately 94% of cluster scores exceeded 0. The classifier was reported to diagnose cytomegalovirus status with high specificity and sensitivity in both the original and validation cohorts. All 120 or so repertoires were used to score co-occurrence in the validation cohort in a later analysis, because that analysis had no HLA typing for the cohort. The authors suggested that the approach could potentially be generalized to other disease states and immunological phenotypes. Most TCR sequences were seen in very few donors, while some public TCRs were found in many individuals.

Library method: the immunoSEQ multiplex PCR assay. The published analysis was carried out like this. A statistical classification framework was built to diagnose cytomegalovirus status from the catalog of TCR beta chain sequences. This immuneACCESS table, as held by TCRdb, lists in-frame sequences with V and J called but not all clones. Of the missing ones, under half trace to an unresolved V gene in checked studies; the others have no known cause. The V and J calls and clone size come from that table; D and trimming were worked out from the DNA. For this sample the table gives under 200,000 clones, of which 95% to 96% were detected only once. Of the sample, about 0.89% falls within the top ten clones. Concerning this clone: The specificity of this receptor is unknown. No base quality values were provided; no much bigger clone lies one nucleotide off.

CDR3 length: 10 amino acids, cysteine to phenylalanine. Left in the record is the CDR3 DNA by itself, 30 bases read in frame from the first base. From a lookup of the germline V gene, CDR1 and CDR2 are SQVTM and ANQGSEA. V is pruned by 5 bases and J by 10 bases, leaving 1 base of the junction without a gene match. This receptor was taken from a woman between 18 and 29 years old in good health and CMV-seronegative. Sequencing was done on a sample of PBMCs. The rearranged chain carries TRBV29-1 and TRBJ2-1; 8 central nucleotides agree with TRBD2. The nucleotide sequence reads as follows: TGCAGCGTTTCTAGCGGGGAGCAGTTCTTC. Its translation is CSVSSGEQFF.